This TCR beta chain was identified in a study of blood T cell repertoires in COVID-19 (dated by TCRdb to about 2020). Some background on the complete study: Samples from collaborators originated in the United States, Italy and Spain and spanned both the acute and convalescent phases of COVID-19. The material from the prospective study consisted of cDNA or gDNA derived from T cells, B-cell-depleted T cells, or PBMCs. Subjects who had been exposed to COVID-19, were actively infected with it, or had recovered from it provided the deeply sampled blood TCRbeta repertoires that made up the dataset. The repertoires were released in a freely available public database intended as a resource for research on the immune response to SARS-CoV-2. Samples came from the ongoing ImmuneRACE study (first 160 participants) plus 1,254 subjects from 6 global collaborators. Sample metadata almost always included a de-identified subject ID, COVID-19 status, age in years and sex. Where HLA class I and class II types were available, the types were taken from metadata supplied by the sample provider, not from assay-based typing. Study-level results and caveats: How much clinical and demographic metadata was included differed by source and by participant, and the metadata was provided uncurated.

Concerning this clone: Its cognate antigen has yet to be identified. No base-level quality is on record; no much larger clone is a single base apart.

Germline trimming: 3 bases from V, 1 base from J; junction bases outside gene matches: 5. CDR1 and CDR2 are drawn from the germline V gene (reference sequence): SGHNT, YYREEE. From its cysteine to its phenylalanine, the CDR3 spans 16 amino acids. The retained sequence is limited to the CDR3, 48 bases, with the frame set at the first base. TCRbeta CDR3 regions were amplified from genomic DNA by means of the immunoSEQ Assay, a bias-controlled multiplex PCR. In the authors' own workflow: The number of nucleated cells in each sample was estimated from the amplification of reference gene primers within the assay. To quantify the absolute abundance of each unique TCRbeta CDR3 rearrangement, sequence reads were collapsed and filtered. Productive Simpson clonality was computed per sample as the square root of Simpson's diversity index over productive rearrangements. Imported from immuneACCESS, the table was reduced by TCRdb to in-frame sequences with V and J called. These copies leave out some clones; in studies compared against another copy, an unresolved V gene accounts for under half, and the cause of the remainder is not known. D and trimming come from the DNA, and the V and J calls and clone size come from that table. The sample data list approximately 230,000 clones, and approximately 90% of these were observed just once. The top ten clonotypes cover roughly 6.7% of the sample.

One collaborating source in Seattle enrolled patients during active infection and followed them longitudinally through the course of disease. Collaborating institutions collected whole blood in K2EDTA tubes following their own protocols. For TCRbeta analysis, collaborators shipped samples in one of three forms: frozen whole blood, isolated PBMCs, or DNA extracted from either of those sample types. This receptor was obtained from a woman aged 25-40 years with COVID-19, enrolled during active disease. The sequenced material came from peripheral blood. This sequence uses TRBV5-4 and TRBJ2-3, with 10 junctional bases fitting TRBD2. The CDR3 region reads CASSSGTSAGTDTQYF. The sequence in DNA is TGTGCCAGCAGCTCCGGGACTAGCGCGGGCACAGATACGCAGTATTTT.